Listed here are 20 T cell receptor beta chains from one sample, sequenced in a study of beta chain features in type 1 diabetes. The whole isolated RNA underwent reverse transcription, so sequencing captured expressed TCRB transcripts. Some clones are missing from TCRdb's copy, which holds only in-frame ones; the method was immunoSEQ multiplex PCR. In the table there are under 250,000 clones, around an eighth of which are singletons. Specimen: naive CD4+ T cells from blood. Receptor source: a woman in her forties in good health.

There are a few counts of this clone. The CDR3 spells CASSLMPGMGTEAFF. The CDR3 nucleotides read TGTGCCAGCAGCTTAATGCCGGGGATGGGCACTGAAGCTTTCTTT. This chain connects TRBV11-2 to TRBJ1-1; no clear D gene. CDR1 and CDR2 (germline): SGHAT, FQNNGV. The V end lost 2 bases, the J end lost 4 bases, and 14 bases lay between the germline ends. This CDR3 spans 15 amino acids.

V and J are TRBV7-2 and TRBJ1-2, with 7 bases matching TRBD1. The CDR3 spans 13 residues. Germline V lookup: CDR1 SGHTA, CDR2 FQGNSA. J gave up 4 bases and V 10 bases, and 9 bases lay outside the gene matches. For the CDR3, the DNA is TGTGCCAACGCGATGACAGGGACCTATGGCTACACCTTC. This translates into CANAMTGTYGYTF.

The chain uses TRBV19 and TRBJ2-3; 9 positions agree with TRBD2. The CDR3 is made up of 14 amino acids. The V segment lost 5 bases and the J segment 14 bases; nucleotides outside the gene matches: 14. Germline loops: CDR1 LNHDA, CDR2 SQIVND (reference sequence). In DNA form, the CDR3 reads TGTGCCAGTAGTCTAAACTCCCGGGGACTAGCAGCGTATTTT. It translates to CASSLNSRGLAAYF.

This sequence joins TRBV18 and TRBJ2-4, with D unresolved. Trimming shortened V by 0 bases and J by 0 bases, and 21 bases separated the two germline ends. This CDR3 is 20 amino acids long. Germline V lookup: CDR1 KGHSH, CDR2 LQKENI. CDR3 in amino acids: CASSPPRQFQDDLAKNIQYF. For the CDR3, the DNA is TGTGCCAGCTCACCACCGAGGCAGTTCCAAGATGATCTAGCCAAAAACATTCAGTACTTC.

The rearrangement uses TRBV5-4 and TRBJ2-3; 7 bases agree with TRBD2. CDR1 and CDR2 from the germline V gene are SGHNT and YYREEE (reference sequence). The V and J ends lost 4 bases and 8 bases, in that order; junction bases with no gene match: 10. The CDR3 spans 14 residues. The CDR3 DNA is TGTGCCAGCAGCGATAGACGGGGGGATGGTACGCAGTATTTT. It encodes CASSDRRGDGTQYF.

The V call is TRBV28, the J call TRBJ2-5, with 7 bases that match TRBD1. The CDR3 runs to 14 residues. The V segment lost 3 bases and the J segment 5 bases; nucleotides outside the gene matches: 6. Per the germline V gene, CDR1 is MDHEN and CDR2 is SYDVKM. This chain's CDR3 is CASSFSGGVETQYF. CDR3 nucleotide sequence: TGTGCCAGCAGTTTCTCAGGGGGTGTGGAGACCCAGTACTTC.

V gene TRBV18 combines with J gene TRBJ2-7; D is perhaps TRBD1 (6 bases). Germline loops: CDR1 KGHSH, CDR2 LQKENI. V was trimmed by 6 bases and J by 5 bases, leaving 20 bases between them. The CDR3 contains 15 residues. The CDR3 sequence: CASSARLQGSDEQYF. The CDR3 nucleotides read TGTGCCAGCTCCGCCCGGTTACAGGGTAGCGACGAGCAGTACTTC.

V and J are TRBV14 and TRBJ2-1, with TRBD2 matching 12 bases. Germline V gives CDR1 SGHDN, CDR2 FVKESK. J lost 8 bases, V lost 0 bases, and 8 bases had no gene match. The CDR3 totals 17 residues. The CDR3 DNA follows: TGTGCCAGCAGCCAAGATGGGTCTAGCGGGGGGGCCTATGAGCAGTTCTTC. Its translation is CASSQDGSSGGAYEQFF.

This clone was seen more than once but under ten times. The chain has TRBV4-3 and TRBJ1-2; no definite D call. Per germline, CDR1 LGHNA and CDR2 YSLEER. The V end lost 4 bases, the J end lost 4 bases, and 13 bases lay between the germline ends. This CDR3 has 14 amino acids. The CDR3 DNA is TGCGCCAGCAGCCGGAGGGAGGGCAGCTATGGCTACACCTTC. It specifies CASSRREGSYGYTF.

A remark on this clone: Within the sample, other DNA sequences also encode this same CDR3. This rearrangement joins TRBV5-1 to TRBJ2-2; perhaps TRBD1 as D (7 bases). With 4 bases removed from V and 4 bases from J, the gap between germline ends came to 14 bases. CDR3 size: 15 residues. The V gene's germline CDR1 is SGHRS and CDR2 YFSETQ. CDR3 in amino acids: CASSPRQGGTGELFF. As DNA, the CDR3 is TGCGCCAGCAGCCCCAGGCAGGGGGGCACCGGGGAGCTGTTTTTT.

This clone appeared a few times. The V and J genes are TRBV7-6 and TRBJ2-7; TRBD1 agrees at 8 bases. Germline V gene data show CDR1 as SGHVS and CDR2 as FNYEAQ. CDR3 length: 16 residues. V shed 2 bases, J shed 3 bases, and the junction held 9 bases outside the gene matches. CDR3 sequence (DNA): TGTGCCAGCAGCTTATCTGGCACAGGGGGATTCTACGAGCAGTACTTC. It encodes CASSLSGTGGFYEQYF.

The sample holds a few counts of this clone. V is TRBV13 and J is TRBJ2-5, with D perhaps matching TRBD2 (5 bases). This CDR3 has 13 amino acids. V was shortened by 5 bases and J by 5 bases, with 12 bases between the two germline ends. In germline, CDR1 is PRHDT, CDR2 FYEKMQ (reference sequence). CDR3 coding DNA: TGTGCCAGCAGCCCTCTCCGGGGTGAGACCCAGTACTTC. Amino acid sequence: CASSPLRGETQYF.

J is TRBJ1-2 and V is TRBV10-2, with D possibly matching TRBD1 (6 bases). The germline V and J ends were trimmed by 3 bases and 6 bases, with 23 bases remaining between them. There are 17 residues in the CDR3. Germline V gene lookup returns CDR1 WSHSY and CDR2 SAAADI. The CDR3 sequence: CASSDSGLDRGSHGYTF. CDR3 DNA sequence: TGCGCCAGCAGTGACTCGGGGTTGGACAGAGGAAGTCATGGCTACACCTTC.

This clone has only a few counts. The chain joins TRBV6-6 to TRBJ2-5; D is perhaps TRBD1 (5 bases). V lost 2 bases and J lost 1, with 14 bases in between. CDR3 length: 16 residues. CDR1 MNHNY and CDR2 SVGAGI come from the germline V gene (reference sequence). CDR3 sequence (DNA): TGTGCCAGCAGTTACGCCCGGACACTCCGCCAAGAGACCCAGTACTTC. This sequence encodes CASSYARTLRQETQYF.

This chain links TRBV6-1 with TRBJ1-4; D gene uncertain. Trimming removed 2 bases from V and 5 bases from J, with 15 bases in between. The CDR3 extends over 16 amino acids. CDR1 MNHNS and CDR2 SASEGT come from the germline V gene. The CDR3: CASSERSSLRNEKLFF. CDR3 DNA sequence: TGTGCCAGCAGTGAAAGGTCGAGTTTGCGGAATGAAAAACTGTTTTTT.

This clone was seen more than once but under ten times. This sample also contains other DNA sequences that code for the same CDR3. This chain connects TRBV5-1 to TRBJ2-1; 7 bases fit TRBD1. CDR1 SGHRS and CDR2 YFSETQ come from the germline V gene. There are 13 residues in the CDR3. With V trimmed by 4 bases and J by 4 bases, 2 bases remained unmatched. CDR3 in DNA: TGCGCCAGCAGCCCGACAGGGTACAATGAGCAGTTCTTC. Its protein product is CASSPTGYNEQFF.

The DNA for the CDR3 is TGTGCCAGCTCTCCAGGGACAGGGGGAACCGGGGAGCTGTTTTTT. Protein sequence: CASSPGTGGTGELFF. The chain has TRBV18 and TRBJ2-2; 11 bases align to TRBD1. CDR3 size: 15 residues. With V trimmed by 6 bases and J by 5 bases, 5 bases remained unmatched. Germline V CDR1 and CDR2: KGHSH, LQKENI.

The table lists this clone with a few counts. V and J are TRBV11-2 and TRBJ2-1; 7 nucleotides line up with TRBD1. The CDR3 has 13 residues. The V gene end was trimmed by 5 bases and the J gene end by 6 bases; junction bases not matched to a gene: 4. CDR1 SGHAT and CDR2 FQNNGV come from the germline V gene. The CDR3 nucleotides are TGTGCCAGCAGCCTGGGACAGATCAATGAGCAGTTCTTC. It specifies CASSLGQINEQFF.

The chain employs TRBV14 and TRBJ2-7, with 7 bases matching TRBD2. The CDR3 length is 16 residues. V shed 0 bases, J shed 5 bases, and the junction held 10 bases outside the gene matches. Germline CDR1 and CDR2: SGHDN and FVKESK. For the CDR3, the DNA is TGTGCCAGCAGCCAAGAGTGGGGGAGGGGAATCCACGAGCAGTACTTC. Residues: CASSQEWGRGIHEQYF.

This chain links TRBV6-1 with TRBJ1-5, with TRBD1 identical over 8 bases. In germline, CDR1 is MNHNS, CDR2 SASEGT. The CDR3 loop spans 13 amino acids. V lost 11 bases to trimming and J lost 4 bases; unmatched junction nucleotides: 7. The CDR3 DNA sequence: TGTGCCGGCGGACAGGGAATAAATCAGCCCCAGCATTTT. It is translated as CAGGQGINQPQHF.